The 19 T cell receptor beta chains below were found in one sample sequenced in a study of shared clonotypes between healthy human individuals (TCRdb year 2020). Library construction relied on the immunoSEQ multiplex PCR assay. In TCRdb, the immuneACCESS table is reduced to in-frame sequences with V and J assigned. These tables do not hold every clone; where another copy was compared, an unresolved V gene accounts for under half, and the others remain unexplained. The sample table lists about 1.5 million clones, 95% to 99% of them with a count of one. Jointly, the top ten make up 0.4% to 0.45% of the sample. Sequencing used naive CD4+ T cells sorted from blood. The intended sense of this specimen's cell subset or site label: CD45RA+ positively selected. All receptors derive from a man under 40 in good health.

The chain employs TRBV28 and TRBJ1-4, with D perhaps matching TRBD1 (5 bases). Looked up from germline, CDR1 is MDHEN and CDR2 is SYDVKM. The CDR3 runs 15 residues. Trimming cost V 2 bases and J 3 bases, with 10 bases left between them. The CDR3 nucleotides are TGTGCCAGCAGTTTAATGCGGGGGGCTAATGAAAAACTGTTTTTT. It translates to CASSLMRGANEKLFF. Using reference TRBV28 and TRBJ1-4 for the parts outside the CDR3, the full variable domain is DVKVTQSSRYLVKRTGEKVFLECVQDMDHENMFWYRQDPGLGLRLIYFSYDVKMKEKGDIPEGYSVSREKKERFSLILESASTNQTSMYLCASSLMRGANEKLFFGSGTQLSVL.

The V call is TRBV29-1, the J call TRBJ2-1; 12 bases are a match to TRBD2. The trim removed 2 bases at V and 9 bases at J, leaving 2 bases unmatched. CDR1 is SQVTM, CDR2 ANQGSEA, per germline. The CDR3 totals 13 residues. CDR3 bases: TGCAGCGTTGAAAAACTAGCGGGGGGTGAGCAGTTCTTC. Protein sequence: CSVEKLAGGEQFF.

This chain connects TRBV6-1 to TRBJ1-4, with TRBD1 matching over 9 bases. This CDR3 comprises 15 residues. The V and J ends lost 4 bases and 3 bases, in that order; junction bases with no gene match: 3. Looked up from germline, CDR1 is MNHNS and CDR2 is SASEGT. CDR3 loop: CASSAQGAANEKLFF. The CDR3 coding sequence is TGTGCCAGCAGTGCACAGGGGGCGGCTAATGAAAAACTGTTTTTT.

The chain links TRBV20-1 to TRBJ2-7; D is ambiguous. V was cut by 5 bases and J by 6 bases, with 11 bases left in between. The CDR3 contains 11 residues. The germline V gene encodes CDR1 DFQATT and CDR2 SNEGSKA (reference sequence). The CDR3 nucleotides read TGCAGTGCTCCCGTGGCTGGCGAGCAGTACTTC. It is translated as CSAPVAGEQYF.

Here the CDR3 DNA reads TGTGCCAGCAGTTCCCGGACCCAAGATGAGCAGTTCTTC. This codes for CASSSRTQDEQFF. The chain joins TRBV28 to TRBJ2-1; D is undetermined. This CDR3 contains 13 residues. Trimming stripped 4 bases from V and 8 bases from J, with 12 bases between. The germline V gene has CDR1 MDHEN and CDR2 SYDVKM.

Details on this clone: The same CDR3 also results from other DNA sequences found in this sample. The gene calls are TRBV7-8 and TRBJ2-7; D remains ambiguous. The CDR3 runs to 11 residues. Germline V gene lookup returns CDR1 SGHVS and CDR2 FQNEAQ. The V gene lost 5 bases and the J gene lost 4 bases, with 6 bases spanning the gap. The CDR3 region is CASSQLYEQYF. CDR3 nucleotides: TGTGCCAGCAGCCAACTGTACGAGCAGTACTTC.

The rearrangement uses TRBV29-1 and TRBJ1-2; TRBD1 matches at 9 bases. This CDR3 is 14 amino acids long. CDR1 and CDR2 from the germline V gene are SQVTM and ANQGSEA. V lost 3 bases, J lost 6 bases, and 8 bases stayed unmatched. The CDR3 reads CSVEIGQGIHGYTF. In DNA form, the CDR3 reads TGCAGCGTTGAGATTGGACAGGGGATCCATGGCTACACCTTC. Using reference TRBV29-1 and TRBJ1-2 for the parts outside the CDR3, the full variable domain is SAVISQKPSRDICQRGTSLTIQCQVDSQVTMMFWYRQQPGQSLTLIATANQGSEATYESGFVIDKFPISRPNLTFSTLTVSNMSPEDSSIYLCSVEIGQGIHGYTFGSGTRLTVV.

The chain joins TRBV5-4 to TRBJ2-2; tentative D call: TRBD2 (5 bases). Germline CDR1 reads SGHNT; CDR2 reads YYREEE (reference sequence). The CDR3 totals 15 residues. V lost 0 bases and J 7 bases, leaving 13 bases between the germline ends. For the CDR3, the DNA is TGTGCCAGCAGCTTGGAGGCGACTATCTTCGGGGAGCTGTTTTTT. Its translation: CASSLEATIFGELFF.

The J gene is TRBJ2-1, the V gene TRBV19, with a tentative D call TRBD2 (5 bases). The germline V gene has CDR1 LNHDA and CDR2 SQIVND (reference sequence). CDR3 length equals 17 residues. The ends were cut back, 5 bases at V and 4 bases at J, with 21 bases in the middle. This CDR3 reads CASSPNSGLGRYNEQFF. The CDR3 nucleotides read TGTGCCAGTAGTCCAAACTCAGGACTCGGTCGATACAATGAGCAGTTCTTC.

J is TRBJ2-7 and V is TRBV25-1; D gene ambiguous. Trimming left V 6 bases short and J 3 bases short, with 9 bases between. Germline CDR1 is MGHDK and CDR2 is SYGVNS. This CDR3 contains 12 residues. CDR3 in DNA: TGTGCCAGCAGCTTCCAAGGCTACGAGCAGTACTTC. This gives the protein CASSFQGYEQYF.

This chain links TRBV7-9 with TRBJ1-1, with TRBD1 matching over 7 bases. In germline, CDR1 is SEHNR, CDR2 FQNEAQ (reference sequence). The CDR3 length is 12 residues. With V trimmed by 5 bases and J by 6 bases, 3 bases remained unmatched. CDR3 sequence: CASSTGAPEAFF. The CDR3 bases are TGTGCCAGCAGCACAGGGGCCCCTGAAGCTTTCTTT.

The chain recombines TRBV18 with TRBJ2-7; TRBD2 matches 7 bases. The CDR3 sequence is 16 residues long. The V and J ends lost 3 bases and 4 bases, in that order; junction bases with no gene match: 12. Germline values: CDR1 KGHSH, CDR2 LQKENI. The CDR3 nucleotides are TGTGCCAGCTCACCCCTCAGCGGGAAGGGAGAGTACGAGCAGTACTTC. This encodes CASSPLSGKGEYEQYF.

CDR3 amino acids: CASSLGATGGPNTEAFF. In DNA form, the CDR3 reads TGTGCCAGCAGCTTGGGAGCGACAGGGGGGCCTAACACTGAAGCTTTCTTT. The V call is TRBV5-4, the J call TRBJ1-1; TRBD1 matches at 9 bases. This CDR3 comprises 17 residues. After removal of 0 bases from V and 2 bases from J, the junction contained 8 bases not matched to a gene. The germline gives CDR1 SGHNT, CDR2 YYREEE (reference sequence).

This clone has only one observation. The chain is built from TRBV5-1 and TRBJ2-1; 9 bases are shared with TRBD2. Germline-derived CDR1 and CDR2 are SGHRS and YFSETQ. J lost 4 bases, V lost 0 bases, and 11 bases had no gene match. This CDR3 region has 18 residues. The CDR3 DNA reads as TGCGCCAGCAGCTTGGCTCGCCCCGGGACTAGCACATACAATGAGCAGTTCTTC. Its translation: CASSLARPGTSTYNEQFF.

The genes are TRBV5-4 and TRBJ1-2; D may be TRBD1 (6 bases). Between the trimmed V and J ends, which lost 4 bases and 0 bases, there was a span of 10 bases. Germline assignment: CDR1 SGHNT and CDR2 YYREEE (reference sequence). The CDR3 is 14 residues long. The CDR3 coding sequence is TGTGCCAGCAGCCAGACAGGATCTAACTATGGCTACACCTTC. Amino acids: CASSQTGSNYGYTF. The full variable domain, rest sourced from reference TRBV5-4 and TRBJ1-2, is ETGVTQSPTHLIKTRGQQVTLRCSSQSGHNTVSWYQQALGQGPQFIFQYYREEENGRGNFPPRFSGLQFPNYSSELNVNALELDDSALYLCASSQTGSNYGYTFGSGTRLTVV.

The rearrangement joins TRBV7-6 to TRBJ2-7; 9 bases agree with TRBD2. The V and J ends lost 2 bases and 4 bases, in that order; junction bases with no gene match: 15. The CDR3 has 18 residues. Germline lookup yields CDR1 SGHVS and CDR2 FNYEAQ. CDR3 sequence reads: CASSLPRTASGKWYEQYF. The CDR3 bases are TGTGCCAGCAGCTTACCTAGGACGGCTAGCGGGAAATGGTACGAGCAGTACTTC.

This chain links TRBV14 with TRBJ2-2; D gene ambiguous. Trimming cost V 4 bases and J 0 bases, with 18 bases left between them. Germline values: CDR1 SGHDN, CDR2 FVKESK. The length of the CDR3 is 18 residues. The CDR3, as DNA: TGTGCCAGCAGCCCTATCCCTTTAGCTGTGACGAACACCGGGGAGCTGTTTTTT. Residues: CASSPIPLAVTNTGELFF.

The chain carries TRBV5-1 and TRBJ1-1; 7 bases align to TRBD1. The CDR3 sequence is 14 residues long. J lost 2 bases, V lost 6 bases, and 7 bases had no gene match. CDR1 and CDR2 from the germline V gene are SGHRS and YFSETQ. The CDR3 bases are TGCGCCAGCATGGGGCAGGGGGTCAACACTGAAGCTTTCTTT. It encodes CASMGQGVNTEAFF.

This chain connects TRBV29-1 to TRBJ2-1; D is perhaps TRBD1 (8 bases). The length of the CDR3 is 20 residues. In germline, CDR1 is SQVTM, CDR2 ANQGSEA. Trimming took 1 base from V and 0 from J, leaving 25 bases between them. The DNA of the CDR3 is TGCAGCGTTGAAGCCATACGACCGGACAGGGACTATAGCTCCTACAATGAGCAGTTCTTC. It is translated as CSVEAIRPDRDYSSYNEQFF.